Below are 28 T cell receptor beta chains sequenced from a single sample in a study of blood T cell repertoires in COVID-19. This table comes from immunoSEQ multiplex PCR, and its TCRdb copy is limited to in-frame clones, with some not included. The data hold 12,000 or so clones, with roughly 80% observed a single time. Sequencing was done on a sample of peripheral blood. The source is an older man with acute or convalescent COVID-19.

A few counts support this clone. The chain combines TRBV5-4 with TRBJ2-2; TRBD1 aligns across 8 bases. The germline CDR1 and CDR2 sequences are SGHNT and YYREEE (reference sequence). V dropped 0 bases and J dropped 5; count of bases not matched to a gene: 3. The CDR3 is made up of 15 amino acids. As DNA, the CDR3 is TGTGCCAGCAGCTTGGGACGGACAGGGACCGGGGAGCTGTTTTTT. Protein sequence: CASSLGRTGTGELFF.

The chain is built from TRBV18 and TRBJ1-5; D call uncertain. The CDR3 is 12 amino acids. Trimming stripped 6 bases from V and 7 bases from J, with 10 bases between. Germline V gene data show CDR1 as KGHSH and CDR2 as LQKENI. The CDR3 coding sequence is TGTGCCAGCTCCAATGCGGGACAGCCCCAGCATTTT. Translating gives CASSNAGQPQHF.

The DNA of the CDR3 is TGTGCCAGCAGACAATCTTTCTGGGGGCGGCGGTCACCCCTCCACTTT. Encoded protein: CASRQSFWGRRSPLHF. V is TRBV5-6 and J is TRBJ1-6, with D possibly TRBD1 on 6 matching bases. Trimming pared 5 bases from V and 10 bases from J, leaving 22 bases between. CDR3 length equals 16 residues. Germline CDR1 and CDR2: SGHDT and YYEEEE.

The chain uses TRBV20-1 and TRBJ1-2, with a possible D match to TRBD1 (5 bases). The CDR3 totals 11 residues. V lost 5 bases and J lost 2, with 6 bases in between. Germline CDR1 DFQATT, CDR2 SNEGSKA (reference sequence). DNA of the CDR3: TGCAGTGCTTCAGGGAACTATGGCTACACCTTC. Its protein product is CSASGNYGYTF.

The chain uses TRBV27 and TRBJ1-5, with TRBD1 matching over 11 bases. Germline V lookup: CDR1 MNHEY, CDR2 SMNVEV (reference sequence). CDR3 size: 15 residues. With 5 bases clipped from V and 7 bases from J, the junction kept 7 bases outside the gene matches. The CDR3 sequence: CASSGTGGGKQPQHF. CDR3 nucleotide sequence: TGTGCCAGCAGTGGGACAGGGGGAGGGAAGCAGCCCCAGCATTTT.

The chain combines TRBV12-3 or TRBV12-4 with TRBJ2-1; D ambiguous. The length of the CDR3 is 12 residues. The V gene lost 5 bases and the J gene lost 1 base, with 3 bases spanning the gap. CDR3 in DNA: TGTGCCAGCAGTCATTCCTACAATGAGCAGTTCTTC. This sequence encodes CASSHSYNEQFF.

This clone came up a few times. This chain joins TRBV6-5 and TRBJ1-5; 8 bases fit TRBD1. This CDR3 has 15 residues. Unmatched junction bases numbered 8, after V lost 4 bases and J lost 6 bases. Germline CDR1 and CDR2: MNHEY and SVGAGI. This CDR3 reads CASSSAGQGRQPQHF. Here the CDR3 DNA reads TGTGCCAGCAGTTCCGCCGGACAGGGCCGTCAGCCCCAGCATTTT.

CDR3 loop: CASSVEAPGGYTF. The CDR3 nucleotides are TGTGCCAGCAGCGTAGAAGCCCCGGGAGGCTACACCTTC. V gene TRBV9 combines with J gene TRBJ1-2; D is undetermined. V lost 0 bases, J lost 8 bases, and 11 bases lay in between. Germline CDR1 and CDR2: SGDLS and YYNGEE. The CDR3 has 13 amino acids.

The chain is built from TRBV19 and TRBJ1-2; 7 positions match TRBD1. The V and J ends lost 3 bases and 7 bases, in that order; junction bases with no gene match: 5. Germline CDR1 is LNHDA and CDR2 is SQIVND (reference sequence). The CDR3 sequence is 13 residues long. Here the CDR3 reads CASSIDRASGYTF. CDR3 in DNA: TGTGCCAGTAGTATCGACAGGGCCAGTGGCTACACCTTC. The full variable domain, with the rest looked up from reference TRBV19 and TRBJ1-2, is DGGITQSPKYLFRKEGQNVTLSCEQNLNHDAMYWYRQDPGQGLRLIYYSQIVNDFQKGDIAEGYSVSREKKESFPLTVTSAQKNPTAFYLCASSIDRASGYTFGSGTRLTVV.

The DNA of the CDR3 is TGTGCCAGCAGACCGGGACAGGGGTTCGAGCAGTACTTC. Translating it yields CASRPGQGFEQYF. The rearrangement joins TRBV3-1 (or the pseudogene TRBV3-2) to TRBJ2-7; 10 nucleotides line up with TRBD1. Per the germline V gene, CDR1 is LGHDT and CDR2 is YNNKEL (reference sequence). The junction had 5 bases not matched to a gene; V was cut back by 6 bases and J by 6 bases. The CDR3 runs 13 residues.

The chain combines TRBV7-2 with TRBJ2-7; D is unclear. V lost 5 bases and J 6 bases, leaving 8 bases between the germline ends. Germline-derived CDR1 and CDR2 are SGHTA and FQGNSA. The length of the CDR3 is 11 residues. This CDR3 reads CASSLFREQYF. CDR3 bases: TGTGCCAGCAGCCTTTTCCGCGAGCAGTACTTC.

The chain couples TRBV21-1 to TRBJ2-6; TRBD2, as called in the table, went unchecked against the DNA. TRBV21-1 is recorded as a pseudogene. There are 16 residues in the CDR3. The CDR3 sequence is CASSKGGNSGANVLTF. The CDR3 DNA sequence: TGTGCCAGCAGCAAAGGCGGCAACTCTGGGGCCAACGTCCTGACTTTC.

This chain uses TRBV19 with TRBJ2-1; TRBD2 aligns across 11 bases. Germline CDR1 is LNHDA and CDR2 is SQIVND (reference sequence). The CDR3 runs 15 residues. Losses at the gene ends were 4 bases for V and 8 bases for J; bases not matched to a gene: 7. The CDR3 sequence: CASSNSGGAMYEQFF. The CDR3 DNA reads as TGTGCCAGTAGTAATAGCGGGGGGGCCATGTATGAGCAGTTCTTC.

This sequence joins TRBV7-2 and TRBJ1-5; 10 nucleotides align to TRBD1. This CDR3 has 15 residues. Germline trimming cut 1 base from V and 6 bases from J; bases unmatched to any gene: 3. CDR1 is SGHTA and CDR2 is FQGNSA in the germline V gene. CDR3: CASSLGGTGVQPQHF. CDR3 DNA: TGTGCCAGCAGCTTAGGTGGGACAGGGGTTCAGCCCCAGCATTTT.

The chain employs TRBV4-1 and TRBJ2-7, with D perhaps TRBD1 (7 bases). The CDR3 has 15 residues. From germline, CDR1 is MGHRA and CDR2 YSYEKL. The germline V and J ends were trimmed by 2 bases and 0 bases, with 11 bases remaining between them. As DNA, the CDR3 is TGCGCCAGCAGCCAATCAGGGGGGAGCTCCTACGAGCAGTACTTC. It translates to CASSQSGGSSYEQYF.

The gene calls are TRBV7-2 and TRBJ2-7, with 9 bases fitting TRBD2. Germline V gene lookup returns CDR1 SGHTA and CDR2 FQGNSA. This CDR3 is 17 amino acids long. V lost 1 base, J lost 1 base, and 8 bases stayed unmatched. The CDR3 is CASSLVPTSGLSYEQYF. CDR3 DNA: TGTGCCAGCAGCTTAGTCCCGACTAGCGGACTTTCCTACGAGCAGTACTTC.

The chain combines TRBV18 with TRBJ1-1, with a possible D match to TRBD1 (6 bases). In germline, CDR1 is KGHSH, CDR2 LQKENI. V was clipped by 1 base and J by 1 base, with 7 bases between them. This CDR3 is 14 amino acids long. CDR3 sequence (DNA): TGTGCCAGCTCACCACTACAGGGGAACACTGAAGCTTTCTTT. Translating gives CASSPLQGNTEAFF.

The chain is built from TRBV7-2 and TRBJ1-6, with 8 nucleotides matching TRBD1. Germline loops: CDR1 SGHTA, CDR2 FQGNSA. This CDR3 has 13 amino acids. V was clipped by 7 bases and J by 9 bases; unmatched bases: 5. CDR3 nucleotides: TGTGCCAGCACCTGGACAGGGATTTCACCCCTCCACTTT. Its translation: CASTWTGISPLHF.

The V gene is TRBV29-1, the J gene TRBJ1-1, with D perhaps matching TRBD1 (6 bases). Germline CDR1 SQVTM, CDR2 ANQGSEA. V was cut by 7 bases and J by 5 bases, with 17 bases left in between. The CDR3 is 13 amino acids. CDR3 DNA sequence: TGCAGCGGCCAAACAGGGCCTGGGACTGAAGCTTTCTTT. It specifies CSGQTGPGTEAFF. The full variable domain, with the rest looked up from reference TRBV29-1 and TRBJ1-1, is SAVISQKPSRDICQRGTSLTIQCQVDSQVTMMFWYRQQPGQSLTLIATANQGSEATYESGFVIDKFPISRPNLTFSTLTVSNMSPEDSSIYLCSGQTGPGTEAFFGQGTRLTVV.

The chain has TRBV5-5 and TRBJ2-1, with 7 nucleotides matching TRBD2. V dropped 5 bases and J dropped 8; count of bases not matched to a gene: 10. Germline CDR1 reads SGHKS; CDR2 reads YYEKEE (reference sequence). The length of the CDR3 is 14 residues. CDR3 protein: CASRSGTSAYEQFF. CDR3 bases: TGTGCCAGCAGGAGCGGGACCTCAGCTTATGAGCAGTTCTTC.

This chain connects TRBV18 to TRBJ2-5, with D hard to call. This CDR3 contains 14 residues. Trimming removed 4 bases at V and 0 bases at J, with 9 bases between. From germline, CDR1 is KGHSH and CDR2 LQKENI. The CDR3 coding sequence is TGTGCCAGCTCACTCTCCTCAGACCAAGAGACCCAGTACTTC. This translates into CASSLSSDQETQYF. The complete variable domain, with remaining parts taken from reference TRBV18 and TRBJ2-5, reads NAGVMQNPRHLVRRRGQEARLRCSPMKGHSHVYWYRQLPEEGLKFMVYLQKENIIDESGMPKERFSAEFPKEGPSILRIQQVVRGDSAAYFCASSLSSDQETQYFGPGTRLLVL.

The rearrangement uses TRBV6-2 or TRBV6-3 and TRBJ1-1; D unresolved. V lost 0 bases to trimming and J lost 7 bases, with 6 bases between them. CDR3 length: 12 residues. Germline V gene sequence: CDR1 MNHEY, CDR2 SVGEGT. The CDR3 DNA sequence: TGTGCCAGCAGTTACTCTCGGGGTGAAGCTTTCTTT. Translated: CASSYSRGEAFF.

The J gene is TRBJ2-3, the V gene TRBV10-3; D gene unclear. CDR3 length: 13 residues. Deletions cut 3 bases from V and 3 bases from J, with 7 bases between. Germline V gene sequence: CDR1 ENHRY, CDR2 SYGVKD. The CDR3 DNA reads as TGTGCCATCAGTGAACAGATAACAGATACGCAGTATTTT. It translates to CAISEQITDTQYF.

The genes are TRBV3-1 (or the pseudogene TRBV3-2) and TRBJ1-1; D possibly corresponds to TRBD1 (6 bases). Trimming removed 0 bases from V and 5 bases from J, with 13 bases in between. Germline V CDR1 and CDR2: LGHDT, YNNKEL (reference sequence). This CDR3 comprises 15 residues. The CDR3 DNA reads TGTGCCAGCAGCCAAGATATCAGGGGTATGACTGAAGCTTTCTTT. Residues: CASSQDIRGMTEAFF.

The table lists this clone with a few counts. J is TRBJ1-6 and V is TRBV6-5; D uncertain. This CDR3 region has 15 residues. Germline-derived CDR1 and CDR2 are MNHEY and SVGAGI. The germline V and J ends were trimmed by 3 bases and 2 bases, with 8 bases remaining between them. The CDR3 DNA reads TGTGCCAGCAGTTATGGTCAGACCTATAATTCACCCCTCCACTTT. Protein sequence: CASSYGQTYNSPLHF.

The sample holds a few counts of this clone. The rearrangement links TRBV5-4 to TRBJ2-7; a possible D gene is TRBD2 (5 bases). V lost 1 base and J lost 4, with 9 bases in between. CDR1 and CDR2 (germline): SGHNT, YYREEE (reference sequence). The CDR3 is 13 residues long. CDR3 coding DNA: TGTGCCAGCAGCTTGATGTCGGGGTACGAGCAGTACTTC. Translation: CASSLMSGYEQYF.

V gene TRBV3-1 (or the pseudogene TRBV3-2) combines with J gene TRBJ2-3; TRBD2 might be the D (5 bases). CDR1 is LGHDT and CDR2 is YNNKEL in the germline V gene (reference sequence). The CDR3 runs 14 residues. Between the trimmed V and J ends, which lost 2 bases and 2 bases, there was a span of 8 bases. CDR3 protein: CASSQMGDTDTQYF. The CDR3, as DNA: TGTGCCAGCAGCCAAATGGGAGACACAGATACGCAGTATTTT.

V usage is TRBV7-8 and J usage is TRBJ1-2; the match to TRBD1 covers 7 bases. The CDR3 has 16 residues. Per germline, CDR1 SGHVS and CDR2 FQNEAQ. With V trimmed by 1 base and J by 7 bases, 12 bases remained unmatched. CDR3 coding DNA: TGTGCCAGCAGCTTAGACATGACAGGGTTATTGGGTGGCTACACCTTC. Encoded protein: CASSLDMTGLLGGYTF.